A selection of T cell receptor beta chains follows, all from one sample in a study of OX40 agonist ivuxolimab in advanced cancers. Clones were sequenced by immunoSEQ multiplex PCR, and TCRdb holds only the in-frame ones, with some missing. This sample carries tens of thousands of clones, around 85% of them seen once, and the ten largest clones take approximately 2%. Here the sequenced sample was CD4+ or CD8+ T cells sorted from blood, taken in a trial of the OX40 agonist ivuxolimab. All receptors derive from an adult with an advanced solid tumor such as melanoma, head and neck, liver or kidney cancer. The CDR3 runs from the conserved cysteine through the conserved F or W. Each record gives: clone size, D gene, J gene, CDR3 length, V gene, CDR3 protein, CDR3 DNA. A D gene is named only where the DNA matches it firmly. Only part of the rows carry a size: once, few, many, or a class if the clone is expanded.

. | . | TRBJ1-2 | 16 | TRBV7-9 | CASSLRGAGEPYGYTF | TGTGCCAGCAGCTTACGAGGGGCAGGGGAGCCCTATGGCTACACCTTC
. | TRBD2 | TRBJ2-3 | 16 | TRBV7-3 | CASSLLAGVHTDTQYF | TGTGCCAGCAGCTTACTAGCGGGGGTCCACACAGATACGCAGTATTTT
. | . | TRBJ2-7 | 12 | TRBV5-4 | CASSSQGDEQYF | TGTGCCAGCAGCTCCCAGGGTGACGAGCAGTACTTC
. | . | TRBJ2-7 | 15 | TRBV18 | CASSPPPRPSYEQYF | TGTGCCAGCTCACCCCCACCCCGACCCTCCTACGAGCAGTACTTC
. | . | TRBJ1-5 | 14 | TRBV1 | CTSRRTGTEQPQHF | TGCACCAGCAGGCGGACCGGGACAGAACAGCCCCAGCATTTT
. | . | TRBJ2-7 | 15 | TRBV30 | CAWSRSGQASDEQYF | TGTGCCTGGAGTAGATCCGGACAAGCCAGCGACGAGCAGTACTTC
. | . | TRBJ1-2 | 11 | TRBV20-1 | CSASGSYGYTF | TGCAGTGCCTCCGGGTCCTATGGCTACACCTTC
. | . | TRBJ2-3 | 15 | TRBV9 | CASSLLAEVTDTQYF | TGTGCCAGCAGCCTGTTAGCGGAAGTTACAGATACGCAGTATTTT
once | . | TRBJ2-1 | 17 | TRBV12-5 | CASGPRGGQLSYNEQFF | TGTGCTAGTGGTCCCCGAGGCGGACAGCTCTCCTACAATGAGCAGTTCTTC
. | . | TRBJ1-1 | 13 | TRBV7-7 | CASSLSQNTEAFF | TGTGCCAGCAGCTTGTCGCAGAACACTGAAGCTTTCTTT
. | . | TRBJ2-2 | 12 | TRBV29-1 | CSVVRGSGELFF | TGCAGCGTTGTTAGGGGGTCCGGGGAGCTGTTTTTT
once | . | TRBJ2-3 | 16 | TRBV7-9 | CASSLGTGGGQDTQYF | TGTGCCAGCAGCTTAGGTACAGGGGGGGGACAAGATACGCAGTATTTT
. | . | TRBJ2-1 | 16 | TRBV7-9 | CASSHYRAGVGNEQFF | TGTGCCAGCAGCCATTACAGGGCCGGGGTAGGGAATGAGCAGTTCTTC
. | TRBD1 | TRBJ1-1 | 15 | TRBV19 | CASRDLGRGGTEAFF | TGTGCCAGTAGGGACTTAGGCAGGGGGGGAACTGAAGCTTTCTTT
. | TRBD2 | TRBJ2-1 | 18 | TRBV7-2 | CASSSTRNPGLVYNEQFF | TGTGCCAGCAGCTCAACAAGAAATCCGGGACTAGTATACAATGAGCAGTTCTTC
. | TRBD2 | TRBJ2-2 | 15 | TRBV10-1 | CASSEERGGPGELFF | TGCGCCAGCAGTGAGGAGCGGGGGGGCCCCGGGGAGCTGTTTTTT
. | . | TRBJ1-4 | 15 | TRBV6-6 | CASSYSRAANEKLFF | TGTGCCAGCAGTTACTCGCGGGCGGCTAATGAAAAACTGTTTTTT
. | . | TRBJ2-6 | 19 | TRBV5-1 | CASSSREGGRYSGANVLTF | TGCGCCAGCAGCTCCCGGGAAGGGGGGAGATACTCTGGGGCCAACGTCCTGACTTTC
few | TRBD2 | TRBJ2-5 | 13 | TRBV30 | CAGRTSGQETQYF | TGTGCCGGTCGGACTAGCGGGCAAGAGACCCAGTACTTC
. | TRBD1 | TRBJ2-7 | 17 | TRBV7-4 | CASSQPGQGKPRPEQYF | TGTGCCAGCAGCCAGCCGGGACAGGGAAAACCCCGTCCCGAGCAGTACTTC
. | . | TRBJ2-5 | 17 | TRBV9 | CASSPSGPDSVRETQYF | TGTGCCAGCAGCCCGTCGGGGCCGGACTCGGTAAGGGAGACCCAGTACTTC
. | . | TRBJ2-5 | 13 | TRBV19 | CASSFTVEETQYF | TGTGCCAGTAGTTTCACAGTAGAGGAGACCCAGTACTTC
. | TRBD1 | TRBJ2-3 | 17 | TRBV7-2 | CASSSRQGRGFTDTQYF | TGTGCCAGCAGCTCCAGACAGGGCCGAGGGTTCACAGATACGCAGTATTTT
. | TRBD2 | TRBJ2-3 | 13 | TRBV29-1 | CSVVGRGGDTQYF | TGCAGCGTTGTTGGGCGGGGGGGAGATACGCAGTATTTT
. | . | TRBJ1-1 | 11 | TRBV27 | CASGGGSRAFF | TGTGCCAGCGGGGGGGGGTCAAGGGCTTTCTTT
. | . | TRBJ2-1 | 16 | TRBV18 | CASSPTPRQGGNEQFF | TGTGCCAGCTCACCAACCCCCCGGCAGGGTGGCAATGAGCAGTTCTTC
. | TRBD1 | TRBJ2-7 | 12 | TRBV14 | CASSPWTGWQYF | TGTGCCAGCAGCCCCTGGACAGGGTGGCAGTACTTC
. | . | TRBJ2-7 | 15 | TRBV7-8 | CASSLPGTFSYEQYF | TGTGCCAGCAGCTTACCCGGGACTTTCTCCTACGAGCAGTACTTC
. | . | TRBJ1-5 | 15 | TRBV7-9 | CASSLGAGVRQPQHF | TGTGCCAGCAGCTTAGGGGCAGGTGTCCGTCAGCCCCAGCATTTT
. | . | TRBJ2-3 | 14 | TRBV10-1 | CASSSVTSTDTQYF | TGCGCCAGCAGTTCCGTCACGAGCACAGATACGCAGTATTTT
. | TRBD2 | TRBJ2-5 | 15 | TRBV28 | CASHLGGGIGETQYF | TGTGCCAGCCATTTAGGCGGGGGAATCGGAGAGACCCAGTACTTC
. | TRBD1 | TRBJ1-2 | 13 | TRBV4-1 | CASSRGDRGGYTF | TGCGCCAGCAGCCGAGGGGACAGGGGCGGCTACACCTTC
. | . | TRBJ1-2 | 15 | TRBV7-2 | CASSPGGSPTYGYTF | TGTGCCAGCAGCCCCGGGGGAAGCCCTACCTATGGCTACACCTTC
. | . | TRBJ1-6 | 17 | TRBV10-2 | CASSETDARSYNSPLHF | TGCGCCAGCAGTGAGACCGACGCCCGCTCCTATAATTCACCCCTCCACTTT
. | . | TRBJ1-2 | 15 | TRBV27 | CASSLVGNANYGYTF | TGTGCCAGCAGTTTGGTAGGCAACGCTAACTATGGCTACACCTTC
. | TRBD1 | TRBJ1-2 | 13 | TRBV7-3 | CASSPDRDYGYTF | TGTGCCAGCAGCCCCGACAGGGACTATGGCTACACCTTC
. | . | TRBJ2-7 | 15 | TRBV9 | CASSSHGDRTYEQYF | TGTGCCAGCAGCTCCCATGGAGACAGGACCTACGAGCAGTACTTC
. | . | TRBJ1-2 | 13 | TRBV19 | CASSIKGFRGYTF | TGTGCCAGTAGTATTAAAGGGTTCCGAGGCTACACCTTC
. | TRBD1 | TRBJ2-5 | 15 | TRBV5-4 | CASSPVRGLGETQYF | TGTGCCAGCAGCCCGGTCAGGGGGTTGGGGGAGACCCAGTACTTC
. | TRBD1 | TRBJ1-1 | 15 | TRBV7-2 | CASSWDRVMNTEAFF | TGTGCCAGCAGCTGGGACAGGGTGATGAACACTGAAGCTTTCTTT
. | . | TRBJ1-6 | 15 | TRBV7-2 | CASSLAPGFNSPLHF | TGTGCCAGCAGCTTAGCCCCCGGGTTTAATTCACCCCTCCACTTT
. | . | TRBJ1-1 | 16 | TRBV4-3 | CASSQDTINPGVRAFF | TGCGCCAGCAGCCAGGATACCATTAACCCTGGGGTAAGGGCTTTCTTT
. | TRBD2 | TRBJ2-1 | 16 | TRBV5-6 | CASSLAGGSSYNEQFF | TGTGCCAGCAGCTTGGCCGGCGGGAGCTCCTACAATGAGCAGTTCTTC
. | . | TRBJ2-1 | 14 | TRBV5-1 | CASSRPSSYNEQFF | TGCGCCAGCAGCCGTCCGAGCTCCTACAATGAGCAGTTCTTC
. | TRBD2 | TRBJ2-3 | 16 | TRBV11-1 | CASRKSGGEDTDTQYF | TGTGCCAGCAGGAAGAGCGGGGGGGAGGATACAGATACGCAGTATTTT
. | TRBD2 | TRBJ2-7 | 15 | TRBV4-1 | CASSPSGVVSYEQYF | TGCGCCAGCAGCCCAAGCGGGGTCGTCTCCTACGAGCAGTACTTC
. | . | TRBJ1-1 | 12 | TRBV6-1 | CASGEIETEAFF | TGTGCCAGCGGGGAGATTGAAACTGAAGCTTTCTTT